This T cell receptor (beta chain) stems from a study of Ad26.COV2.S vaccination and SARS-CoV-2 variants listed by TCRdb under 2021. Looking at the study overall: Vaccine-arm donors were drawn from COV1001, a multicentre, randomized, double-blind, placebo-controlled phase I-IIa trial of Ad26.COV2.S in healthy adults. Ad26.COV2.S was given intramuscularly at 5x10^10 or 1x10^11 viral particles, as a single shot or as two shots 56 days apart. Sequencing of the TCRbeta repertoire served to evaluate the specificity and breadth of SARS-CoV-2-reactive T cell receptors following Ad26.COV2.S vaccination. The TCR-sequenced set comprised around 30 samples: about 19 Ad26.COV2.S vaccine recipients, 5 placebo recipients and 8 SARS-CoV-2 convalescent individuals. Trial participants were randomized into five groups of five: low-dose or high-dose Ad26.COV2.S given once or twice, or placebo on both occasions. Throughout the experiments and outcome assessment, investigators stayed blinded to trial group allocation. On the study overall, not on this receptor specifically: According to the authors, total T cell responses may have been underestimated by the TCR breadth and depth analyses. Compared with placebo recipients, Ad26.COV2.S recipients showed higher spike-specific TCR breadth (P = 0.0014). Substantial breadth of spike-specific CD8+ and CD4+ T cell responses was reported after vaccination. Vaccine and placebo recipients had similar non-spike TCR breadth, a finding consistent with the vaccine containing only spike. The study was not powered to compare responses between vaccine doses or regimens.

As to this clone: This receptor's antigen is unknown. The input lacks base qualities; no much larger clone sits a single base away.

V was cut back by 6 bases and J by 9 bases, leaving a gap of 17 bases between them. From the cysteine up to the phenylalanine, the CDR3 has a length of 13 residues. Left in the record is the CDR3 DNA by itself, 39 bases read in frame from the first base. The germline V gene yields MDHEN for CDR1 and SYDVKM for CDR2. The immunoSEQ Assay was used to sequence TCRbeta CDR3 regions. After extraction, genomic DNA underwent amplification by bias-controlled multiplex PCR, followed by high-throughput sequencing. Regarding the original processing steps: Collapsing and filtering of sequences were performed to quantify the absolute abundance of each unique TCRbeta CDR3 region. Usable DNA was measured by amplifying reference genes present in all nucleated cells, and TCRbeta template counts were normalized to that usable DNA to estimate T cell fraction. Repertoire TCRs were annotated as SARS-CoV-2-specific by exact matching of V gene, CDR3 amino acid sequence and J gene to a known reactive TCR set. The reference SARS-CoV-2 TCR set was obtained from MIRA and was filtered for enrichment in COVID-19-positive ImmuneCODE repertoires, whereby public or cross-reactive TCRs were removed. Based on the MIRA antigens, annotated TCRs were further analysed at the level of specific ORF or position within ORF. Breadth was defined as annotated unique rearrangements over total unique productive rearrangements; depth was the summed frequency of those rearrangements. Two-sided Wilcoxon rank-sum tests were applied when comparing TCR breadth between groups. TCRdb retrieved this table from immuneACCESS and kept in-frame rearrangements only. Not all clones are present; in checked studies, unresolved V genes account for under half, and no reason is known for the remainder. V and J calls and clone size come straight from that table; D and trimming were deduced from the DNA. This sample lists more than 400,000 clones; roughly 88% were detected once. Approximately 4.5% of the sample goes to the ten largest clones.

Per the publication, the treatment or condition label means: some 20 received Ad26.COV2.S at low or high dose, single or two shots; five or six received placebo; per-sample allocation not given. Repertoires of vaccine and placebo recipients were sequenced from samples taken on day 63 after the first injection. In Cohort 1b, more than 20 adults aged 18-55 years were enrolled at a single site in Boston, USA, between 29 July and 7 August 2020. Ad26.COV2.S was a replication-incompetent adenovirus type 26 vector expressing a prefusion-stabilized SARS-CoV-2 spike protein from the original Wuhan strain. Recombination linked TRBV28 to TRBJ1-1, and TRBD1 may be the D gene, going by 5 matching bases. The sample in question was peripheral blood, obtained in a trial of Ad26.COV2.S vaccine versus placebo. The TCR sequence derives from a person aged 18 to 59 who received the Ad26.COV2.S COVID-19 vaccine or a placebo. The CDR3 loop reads CASSRVLEGKAFF. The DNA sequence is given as TGTGCCAGCAGCAGGGTTCTGGAAGGGAAAGCTTTCTTT.